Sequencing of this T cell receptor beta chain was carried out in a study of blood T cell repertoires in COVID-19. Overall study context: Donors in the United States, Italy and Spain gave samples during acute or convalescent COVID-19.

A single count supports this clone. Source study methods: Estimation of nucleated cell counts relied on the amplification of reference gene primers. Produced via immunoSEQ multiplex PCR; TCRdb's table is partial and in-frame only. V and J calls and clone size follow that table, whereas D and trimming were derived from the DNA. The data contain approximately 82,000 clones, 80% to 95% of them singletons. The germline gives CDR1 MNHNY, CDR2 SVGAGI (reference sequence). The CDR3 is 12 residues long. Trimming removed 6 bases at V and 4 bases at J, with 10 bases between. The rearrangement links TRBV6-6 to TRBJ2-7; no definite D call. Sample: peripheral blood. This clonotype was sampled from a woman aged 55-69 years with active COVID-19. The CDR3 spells CASSPLAYEQYF. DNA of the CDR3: TGTGCCAGCAGCCCACTCGCGTACGAGCAGTACTTC.